The 19 T cell receptor beta chains below come from one sample, sequenced in a study of post-analysis software for immune sequencing data. Study-wide points: A handful of TRBV segments were significantly more frequent in patients than in controls. TRBV5-6, TRBV5-1 and TRBV20-1 were among these segments.

Unique molecular identifiers were present in the TCR beta cDNA libraries. TCRdb independently ran MiXCR on the PCR reads; one entry per CDR3 protein. The table shows hundreds of thousands of distinct CDR3 sequences, with around 44% occurring only once. The antigens these receptors bind are not known. Sequenced: blood. The origin of the receptors is a girl aged 10 to 17 with multiple sclerosis.

This clonotype was detected many times. The genes are TRBV12-3 or TRBV12-4 and TRBJ2-5; 11 nucleotides agree with TRBD2. Losses at the gene ends were 6 bases for V and 1 base for J; bases not matched to a gene: 4. The CDR3 has 15 residues. CDR3 bases: TGTGCCAGCAGCCCGGGACTAGCGGTCCAAGAGACCCAGTACTTC. Translating it yields CASSPGLAVQETQYF.

Concerning this clonotype itself: A much larger clone lies a single base off, so this may be a read error. The chain carries TRBV29-1 and TRBJ2-7; 8 nucleotides agree with TRBD2. Germline CDR1 reads SQVTM; CDR2 reads ANQGSEA. The ends lost 0 bases at V and 7 bases at J; junction bases unmatched: 17. This CDR3 has 17 residues. CDR3 nucleotide sequence: TGCAGCGTTGAAGAGCGGGGGGAGGCAGTTAGGGGCGATGAGCAGTACTTC. Amino acids: CSVEERGEAVRGDEQYF.

This clonotype has more than one count but fewer than ten. The chain's CDR3 is CASSLQAGGIDTQYF. CDR3 nucleotide sequence: TGTGCCAGCAGCTTACAAGCGGGAGGAATAGATACGCAGTATTTT. The rearrangement joins TRBV7-2 to TRBJ2-3; 9 nucleotides align to TRBD2. Germline CDR1 is SGHTA and CDR2 is FQGNSA. V lost 2 bases and J lost 5; bases outside the gene matches: 5. CDR3 length: 15 amino acids.

V gene TRBV12-3 or TRBV12-4 combines with J gene TRBJ2-7, with TRBD1 as a possible D gene (7 bases). The CDR3 has 14 residues. The ends were cut back, 5 bases at V and 7 bases at J, with 18 bases in the middle. The DNA of the CDR3 is TGTGCCAGCAGTCAACAGGGGCGTCGGGGGGAGCAGTACTTC. Encoded protein: CASSQQGRRGEQYF.

This clonotype was counted between two and nine times. This chain connects TRBV6-6 to TRBJ2-7; TRBD2 aligns across 7 bases. Germline V gives CDR1 MNHNY, CDR2 SVGAGI (reference sequence). Trimming cost V 0 bases and J 2 bases; bases outside gene matches: 1. The CDR3 totals 14 residues. In DNA form, the CDR3 reads TGTGCCAGCAGTTACTCGGGGACTACCTACGAGCAGTACTTC. Amino acids: CASSYSGTTYEQYF.

The rearrangement joins TRBV29-1 to TRBJ1-1; 9 nucleotides agree with TRBD1. This CDR3 is built from 13 residues. CDR1 and CDR2 (germline): SQVTM, ANQGSEA. The V segment lost 6 bases and the J segment 2 bases; nucleotides outside the gene matches: 4. Written as DNA, the CDR3 is TGCAGCGTCGACAGGGGGGGCAACACTGAAGCTTTCTTT. Encoded protein: CSVDRGGNTEAFF.

The chain joins TRBV12-3 or TRBV12-4 to TRBJ1-4, with TRBD1 as a possible D gene (6 bases). V gave up 5 bases and J gave up 0 bases, with 13 bases separating them. The CDR3 extends over 16 amino acids. The CDR3 spells CASSLWGPATNEKLFF. The CDR3 coding sequence is TGTGCCAGCAGTCTCTGGGGGCCGGCAACTAATGAAAAACTGTTTTTT.

The chain couples TRBV11-2 to TRBJ2-3; 8 bases agree with TRBD1. Germline V CDR1 and CDR2: SGHAT, FQNNGV. The CDR3 is 18 amino acids. The V and J ends lost 2 bases and 2 bases, in that order; junction bases with no gene match: 12. CDR3 nucleotides: TGTGCCAGCAGCTTACGCCATTTACGGACAGGGAACACAGATACGCAGTATTTT. This gives the protein CASSLRHLRTGNTDTQYF.

V usage is TRBV3-1 and J usage is TRBJ2-7; no clear D gene. Trimming pared 0 bases from V and 0 bases from J, leaving 9 bases between. The V gene's germline CDR1 is LGHDT and CDR2 YNNKEL (reference sequence). The CDR3 is 15 residues long. CDR3 protein: CASSQEGRLSYEQYF. In nucleotides, the CDR3 is TGTGCCAGCAGCCAAGAAGGGCGTCTCTCCTACGAGCAGTACTTC.

This clonotype turned up a few times. The chain carries TRBV20-1 and TRBJ2-1, with D perhaps assigned TRBD1 or TRBD2 (5 bases each). Trimming removed 3 bases from V and 2 bases from J, with 20 bases in between. This CDR3 comprises 17 residues. CDR1 is DFQATT and CDR2 is SNEGSKA in the germline V gene (reference sequence). The CDR3 here is CSASGASSWGTYNEQFF. CDR3 nucleotide sequence: TGCAGTGCTAGTGGGGCCTCTAGCTGGGGAACCTACAATGAGCAGTTCTTC.

The chain couples TRBV4-1 to TRBJ2-1, with D hard to call. The CDR3 contains 14 residues. The germline gives CDR1 MGHRA, CDR2 YSYEKL. Trimming pared 4 bases from V and 7 bases from J, leaving 14 bases between. The CDR3, as DNA: TGCGCCAGCAGCCCCTGGGTGGGAACGAATGAGCAGTTCTTC. It encodes CASSPWVGTNEQFF.

The rearrangement joins TRBV6-6 to TRBJ1-2; possible D gene TRBD1, 6 bases. Germline V gene lookup returns CDR1 MNHNY and CDR2 SVGAGI (reference sequence). CDR3 size: 14 residues. V was pared by 6 bases and J by 2 bases, with 13 bases between. The CDR3 protein is CASRPRQDNYGYTF. CDR3 DNA: TGTGCCAGCAGACCCAGACAGGACAACTATGGCTACACCTTC.

V usage is TRBV12-3 or TRBV12-4 and J usage is TRBJ2-5; D assignment may be TRBD1 or TRBD2 (6 bases each). With 4 bases removed from V and 11 bases from J, the gap between germline ends came to 23 bases. This CDR3 is 15 amino acids long. The CDR3 DNA reads as TGTGCCAGCAGTTATGCCGGGGGCTCCTTCAATGAGCAGTACTTC. This gives the protein CASSYAGGSFNEQYF.

This chain joins TRBV4-1 and TRBJ2-2; no definite D call. Germline V gene data show CDR1 as MGHRA and CDR2 as YSYEKL. V was clipped by 8 bases and J by 7 bases, with 17 bases between them. The length of the CDR3 is 14 residues. This CDR3 is CASGPGQDGGELFF. DNA of the CDR3: TGCGCCAGCGGCCCCGGGCAGGATGGCGGGGAGCTGTTTTTT.

This rearrangement joins TRBV10-3 to TRBJ2-7, with D possibly matching TRBD1 (5 bases). The V end lost 0 bases, the J end lost 6 bases, and 12 bases lay between the germline ends. Germline V gene sequence: CDR1 ENHRY, CDR2 SYGVKD. The CDR3 extends over 14 amino acids. CDR3 coding DNA: TGTGCCATCAGTGAGTCGAGACAGTTGGGCGAGCAGTACTTC. As protein: CAISESRQLGEQYF.

The sample holds many counts of this clonotype. The chain couples TRBV29-1 to TRBJ2-7, with D tentatively TRBD1 or TRBD2 (5 bases each). Germline CDR1 SQVTM, CDR2 ANQGSEA. This CDR3 contains 13 residues. With 1 base removed from V and 4 bases from J, the gap between germline ends came to 11 bases. The CDR3 nucleotides read TGCAGCGTTGAAGCGGGGCCACTGTACGAGCAGTACTTC. Protein: CSVEAGPLYEQYF.

This clonotype was counted between two and nine times. This CDR3 is CASSLDISGSGTQYF. For the CDR3, the DNA is TGCGCCAGCAGCTTGGACATTAGCGGGAGTGGGACCCAGTACTTC. V usage is TRBV5-1 and J usage is TRBJ2-5; 9 nucleotides align to TRBD2. Trimming at V came to 0 bases and at J to 7 bases, leaving 7 bases not matched to a gene. This CDR3 is 15 amino acids long. Per germline, CDR1 SGHRS and CDR2 YFSETQ.

The chain links TRBV6-6 to TRBJ1-6, with 7 nucleotides matching TRBD1. Germline V gives CDR1 MNHNY, CDR2 SVGAGI (reference sequence). CDR3 size: 15 residues. The ends lost 5 bases at V and 3 bases at J; junction bases unmatched: 4. The CDR3 sequence: CASSPRDSYNSPLHF. The CDR3 DNA sequence: TGTGCCAGCAGTCCCCGGGACAGCTATAATTCACCCCTCCACTTT.

The chain is built from TRBV9 and TRBJ2-6; possible D gene TRBD2, 5 bases. The V end lost 2 bases, the J end lost 8 bases, and 8 bases lay between the germline ends. The CDR3 is 13 residues long. CDR1 is SGDLS, CDR2 YYNGEE, per germline. The CDR3 bases are TGTGCCAGCAGCGTGTACGGGACCAACGTCCTGACTTTC. Protein sequence: CASSVYGTNVLTF.